These 25 T cell receptor beta chains came from one sample sequenced in a study of blood T cell repertoires in COVID-19. Assay: immunoSEQ multiplex PCR; the TCRdb copy retains only in-frame clones and omits some. There are around 75,000 clones in the sample; around nine tenths occur only once, and under 1.5% lies in the top ten. Sequencing input: peripheral blood. The source of these receptors is a human donor in a cohort sampled during active COVID-19.

This chain connects TRBV7-8 to TRBJ2-1; the D gene is possibly TRBD2 (6 bases). There are 16 residues in the CDR3. Trimming pared 5 bases from V and 8 bases from J, leaving 22 bases between. Germline lookup yields CDR1 SGHVS and CDR2 FQNEAQ. CDR3 residues: CASSPRSAGYRDEQFF. In DNA, the CDR3 is TGTGCCAGCAGCCCCCGGTCCGCGGGGTACCGGGATGAGCAGTTCTTC.

The V call is TRBV23-1, the J call TRBJ2-7; 8 bases match TRBD1. TRBV23-1 is noted as an ORF with a role that remains uncertain. The CDR3 runs to 13 residues. V dropped 2 bases and J dropped 7; count of bases not matched to a gene: 4. As DNA, the CDR3 is TGCGCCAGCAGTCAACAGGGGGCTGGAGAGCAGTACTTC. Protein sequence: CASSQQGAGEQYF.

This clone was seen a handful of times. This chain uses TRBV5-1 with TRBJ1-6; the match to TRBD1 covers 7 bases. The CDR3 consists of 14 residues. Losses at the gene ends were 4 bases for V and 8 bases for J; bases not matched to a gene: 6. Looked up from germline, CDR1 is SGHRS and CDR2 is YFSETQ. CDR3 amino acids: CASSLRTGDSPLHF. CDR3 bases: TGCGCCAGCAGCCTTCGGACAGGTGATTCACCCCTCCACTTT.

This chain connects TRBV28 to TRBJ1-4; D is ambiguous. Germline V gene sequence: CDR1 MDHEN, CDR2 SYDVKM. Trimming took off 3 bases at V and 0 bases at J, with 8 bases between the two ends. This CDR3 region has 15 residues. CDR3 region: CASSFGGATNEKLFF. CDR3 coding DNA: TGTGCCAGCAGTTTCGGAGGTGCAACTAATGAAAAACTGTTTTTT.

The chain has TRBV6-6 and TRBJ1-2; 7 bases line up with TRBD1. Trimming cost V 7 bases and J 5 bases; bases outside gene matches: 10. Germline CDR1 reads MNHNY; CDR2 reads SVGAGI (reference sequence). The CDR3 totals 14 residues. In nucleotides, the CDR3 is TGTGCCAGCACCCGGGACAGTTCAGGGTATGGCTACACCTTC. Its translation: CASTRDSSGYGYTF.

The chain has TRBV11-2 and TRBJ2-1; TRBD2 matches at 11 bases. The CDR3 has 17 amino acids. Germline CDR1 and CDR2: SGHAT and FQNNGV. Unmatched junction bases numbered 15, after V lost 6 bases and J lost 8 bases. The CDR3 loop is CASRHRGGLAAFHEQFF. Written as DNA, the CDR3 is TGTGCCAGCAGACACAGAGGGGGACTAGCGGCCTTCCATGAGCAGTTCTTC.

J is TRBJ1-2 and V is TRBV2, with 8 positions matching TRBD1. Germline trimming cut 4 bases from V and 1 base from J; bases unmatched to any gene: 5. The CDR3 length is 15 residues. CDR1 SNHLY and CDR2 FYNNEI come from the germline V gene. DNA of the CDR3: TGTGCCAGCAGTGGGGGGACAGGAGATAACTATGGCTACACCTTC. Translated: CASSGGTGDNYGYTF.

The rearrangement links TRBV4-2 to TRBJ2-3; no firm D call. V was shortened by 2 bases and J by 3 bases, with 9 bases between the two germline ends. This CDR3 has 14 amino acids. Germline V gene sequence: CDR1 LGHNA, CDR2 YNFKEQ. Here the CDR3 reads CASSQTRPTDTQYF. DNA for the CDR3: TGTGCCAGCAGCCAAACACGTCCGACAGATACGCAGTATTTT.

This clone was counted once. The genes are TRBV7-2 and TRBJ2-3, with TRBD2 matching 11 bases. The J segment lost 2 bases and the V segment lost 5 bases, leaving 6 bases of the junction unmatched. CDR1 is SGHTA and CDR2 is FQGNSA in the germline V gene. The CDR3 spans 16 residues. CDR3: CASSHGSGRATDTQYF. As DNA, the CDR3 is TGTGCCAGCAGCCACGGTAGCGGGAGGGCCACAGATACGCAGTATTTT.

The chain uses TRBV5-6 and TRBJ1-1; the D is unclear. The CDR3 contains 12 residues. Trimming stripped 0 bases from V and 12 bases from J, with 12 bases between. The germline V gene encodes CDR1 SGHDT and CDR2 YYEEEE. The CDR3, as DNA: TGTGCCAGCAGCTTGGAGGCAGGTCGGTCTTTCTTT. Amino acids: CASSLEAGRSFF.

The chain combines TRBV27 with TRBJ2-1, with 13 nucleotides matching TRBD2. The length of the CDR3 is 14 residues. CDR1 is MNHEY, CDR2 SMNVEV, per germline (reference sequence). With V trimmed by 6 bases and J by 10 bases, 6 bases remained unmatched. This CDR3 reads CASRGTSGTGEQFF. CDR3 DNA sequence: TGTGCCAGCAGAGGGACTAGCGGGACTGGAGAGCAGTTCTTC.

The V call is TRBV7-2, the J call TRBJ2-7, with 7 nucleotides matching TRBD2. Germline loops: CDR1 SGHTA, CDR2 FQGNSA. The junction had 8 bases not matched to a gene; V was cut back by 3 bases and J by 0 bases. This CDR3 contains 16 residues. CDR3 loop: CASSFSGTTSSYEQYF. CDR3 in DNA: TGTGCCAGCAGCTTTTCCGGGACTACTTCCTCCTACGAGCAGTACTTC.

This rearrangement joins TRBV6-5 to TRBJ1-5, with a possible D match to TRBD1 (6 bases). From germline, CDR1 is MNHEY and CDR2 SVGAGI. CDR3 length: 13 residues. V was cut by 6 bases and J by 4 bases, with 10 bases left in between. The CDR3 region is CASRTGLNQPQHF. The CDR3 coding sequence is TGTGCCAGCAGAACAGGGCTTAATCAGCCCCAGCATTTT.

The chain employs TRBV6-5 and TRBJ1-2, with TRBD1 as a possible D gene (6 bases). This CDR3 is built from 14 residues. V was clipped by 6 bases and J by 5 bases, with 16 bases between them. Germline-derived CDR1 and CDR2 are MNHEY and SVGAGI. The CDR3 DNA reads as TGTGCCAGCAGCCGGACAGCTCAACTATATGGCTACACCTTC. It specifies CASSRTAQLYGYTF.

This chain uses TRBV6-5 with TRBJ2-1; D possibly corresponds to TRBD2 (5 bases). From germline, CDR1 is MNHEY and CDR2 SVGAGI. The CDR3 is 11 residues long. V dropped 7 bases and J dropped 8 bases, with 9 bases sitting between them. CDR3 sequence: CASKLGDEQFF. The DNA for the CDR3 is TGTGCCAGCAAACTAGGCGATGAGCAGTTCTTC.

The genes are TRBV15 and TRBJ2-7, with 9 bases lining up with TRBD2. V was pared by 3 bases and J by 2 bases, with 20 bases of the junction left unmatched. The germline CDR1 and CDR2 sequences are LNHNV and YYDKDF (reference sequence). The CDR3 is 20 amino acids. CDR3 DNA sequence: TGTGCCACCAGCAGGTTAACGGGGAGGCTAGCGGGGCAACGCACCTACGAGCAGTACGTC. Its protein product is CATSRLTGRLAGQRTYEQYV.

The V and J genes are TRBV9 and TRBJ2-1, with 12 bases aligning to TRBD2. Per germline, CDR1 SGDLS and CDR2 YYNGEE. This CDR3 contains 16 residues. The V gene end was trimmed by 2 bases and the J gene end by 9 bases; junction bases not matched to a gene: 9. CDR3 loop: CASSVSGASGRGEQFF. CDR3 DNA sequence: TGTGCCAGCAGCGTGAGCGGGGCTAGCGGGAGGGGTGAGCAGTTCTTC.

The CDR3, as DNA: TGTGCCAGCAGCTTGAGGGGGAAGAACACTGAAGCTTTCTTT. The encoded protein is CASSLRGKNTEAFF. J is TRBJ1-1 and V is TRBV5-4, with D maybe TRBD1 (6 bases). Trimming shortened V by 1 base and J by 1 base, and 8 bases separated the two germline ends. The germline gives CDR1 SGHNT, CDR2 YYREEE (reference sequence). This CDR3 is 14 amino acids long.

The chain employs TRBV5-6 and TRBJ2-1, with 8 positions matching TRBD2. The germline V gene encodes CDR1 SGHDT and CDR2 YYEEEE. The length of the CDR3 is 14 residues. V trimming: 4 bases; J trimming: 15 bases; junction bases outside the gene matches: 15. The CDR3 here is CASSKGHPGLELFF. The CDR3, as DNA: TGTGCCAGCAGCAAGGGACACCCGGGACTAGAGTTGTTCTTC.

CDR3 DNA: TGCAGCGCCTCGGACAGGGGAAACACCGGGGAGCTGTTTTTT. Residues: CSASDRGNTGELFF. The genes are TRBV29-1 and TRBJ2-2; TRBD1 aligns across 9 bases. After removal of 7 bases from V and 2 bases from J, the junction contained 5 bases not matched to a gene. CDR1 and CDR2 from the germline V gene are SQVTM and ANQGSEA. This CDR3 region has 14 residues.

The chain is built from TRBV6-6 and TRBJ1-6, with D maybe TRBD1 (6 bases). Germline values: CDR1 MNHNY, CDR2 SVGAGI (reference sequence). This CDR3 has 15 amino acids. The V end was cut by 2 bases, the J end by 7 bases, with 12 bases between. The CDR3 here is CASSYDDRQNSPLHF. Written as DNA, the CDR3 is TGTGCCAGCAGTTACGACGACAGGCAGAATTCACCCCTCCACTTT.

The chain joins TRBV19 to TRBJ1-2; possibly TRBD1 for D (5 bases). CDR1 and CDR2 from the germline V gene are LNHDA and SQIVND (reference sequence). Trimming stripped 7 bases from V and 2 bases from J, with 11 bases between. The CDR3 extends over 13 amino acids. The CDR3 coding sequence is TGTGCCAGTACCCTGACAGAAAACTATGGCTACACCTTC. This encodes CASTLTENYGYTF.

This clone was counted only a few times. The CDR3: CASRRLASTGELFF. Here the CDR3 DNA reads TGTGCCAGCAGGAGACTAGCGAGTACCGGGGAGCTGTTTTTT. J is TRBJ2-2 and V is TRBV2; 8 positions agree with TRBD2. Germline V gene data show CDR1 as SNHLY and CDR2 as FYNNEI. Trimming cost V 6 bases and J 5 bases; bases outside gene matches: 5. The CDR3 runs to 14 residues.

The chain joins TRBV28 to TRBJ1-1, with D maybe TRBD1 (6 bases). With 4 bases removed from V and 1 base from J, the gap between germline ends came to 16 bases. The CDR3 totals 16 residues. The germline gives CDR1 MDHEN, CDR2 SYDVKM. Here the CDR3 DNA reads TGTGCCAGCAGTTCCCCCCAACCAGGGGCGAACACTGAAGCTTTCTTT. It specifies CASSSPQPGANTEAFF.

The chain carries TRBV18 and TRBJ2-7; no definite D call. The CDR3 is made up of 12 amino acids. V was clipped by 2 bases and J by 2 bases, with 4 bases between them. CDR1 and CDR2 (germline): KGHSH, LQKENI. In DNA, the CDR3 is TGTGCCAGCTCACCAACAGCCTACGAGCAGTACTTC. This codes for CASSPTAYEQYF.